This section outlines one T cell receptor beta chain sequence together with its context. Assay: immunoSEQ multiplex PCR; the TCRdb copy retains only in-frame clones and omits some. The sample shows approximately 70,000 clones, 90% to 95% of them seen only once. J was trimmed by 1 base and V by 5 bases; bases with no gene match: 7. The CDR3 covers 17 residues. Germline-derived CDR1 and CDR2 are SGHVS and FNYEAQ. The source of this sequence is a man aged 40-49 years with rheumatoid arthritis. Material for sequencing was PBMCs. The chain employs TRBV7-6 and TRBJ2-5; 13 bases map to TRBD2. Here the CDR3 reads CASSQRLAGGLQETQYF. DNA of the CDR3: TGTGCCAGCAGCCAAAGACTAGCGGGAGGTCTCCAAGAGACCCAGTACTTC.